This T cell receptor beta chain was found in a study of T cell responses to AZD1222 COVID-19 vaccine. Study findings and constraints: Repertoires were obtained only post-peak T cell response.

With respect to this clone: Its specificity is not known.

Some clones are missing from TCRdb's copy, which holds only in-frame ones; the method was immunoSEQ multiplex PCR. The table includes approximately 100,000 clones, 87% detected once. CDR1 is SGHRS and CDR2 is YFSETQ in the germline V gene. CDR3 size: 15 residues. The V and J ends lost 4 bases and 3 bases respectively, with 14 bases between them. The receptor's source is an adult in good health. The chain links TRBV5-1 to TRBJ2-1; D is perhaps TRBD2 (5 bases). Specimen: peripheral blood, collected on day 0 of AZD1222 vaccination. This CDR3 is CASSLDSSHYNEQFF. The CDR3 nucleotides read TGCGCCAGCAGCCTGGACTCTTCCCACTACAATGAGCAGTTCTTC.